This T cell receptor (beta chain) was sequenced in a study of low-dose radiotherapy and immunotherapy resistance in tumors. The wider study: Members of Cohort 1 were treated with 0.5 Gy per fraction every 2 weeks. The prescribed total PTV dose was 6.5 Gy. Intravenous cyclophosphamide at 200 mg/m2 preceded radiation and immunotherapy by one day, every two weeks.

Time point indicated: after trial treatment. As to treatment: LDRT plus nivolumab, ipilimumab, low-dose cyclophosphamide and aspirin (RACIN trial). All eligible patients presented with advanced solid tumors that contained no tumor-infiltrating lymphocytes. TRAV- and TRBV-specific primers were used for first-strand cDNA, which covered alpha and beta chains. The PCR that amplified TCRs ran for 15 to 25 cycles, relying on a constant-region primer and a V-primer adapter. Researchers amplified the isolated mRNA using in vitro transcription. TCRdb re-called the reads with MiXCR, one entry per CDR3 protein. The sample consists of 65,000 to 85,000 distinct CDR3 sequences, less than 20% of them appearing once. Trimming pared 0 bases from V and 5 bases from J, leaving 8 bases between. Germline CDR1 is SGHRS and CDR2 is YFSETQ. CDR3 size: 13 residues.

The clonotype was recovered from a male donor with prostate cancer. Sample: PBMCs, taken after low-dose radiotherapy plus immunotherapy. The J gene is TRBJ2-5, the V gene TRBV5-1; D call uncertain. The CDR3 reads CASSLELLETQYF. In DNA, the CDR3 is TGCGCCAGCAGCTTGGAATTGCTGGAGACCCAGTACTTC.